A selection of T cell receptor beta chains follows, all from one sample in a study of cytomegalovirus exposure and HLA in healthy donors. Generated by immunoSEQ multiplex PCR, the TCRdb table keeps only in-frame clones and is missing some. The table lists roughly 170,000 clones, roughly 78% of them singletons. The sequencing sample was made of PBMCs. Receptor source: a woman aged 50 to 60 in good health and CMV-seropositive. Each CDR3 is given with its conserved first and last residue. The D gene is left open where the match is weak. The size of a clone is reported for some rows only, either as once, few or many, or as a class for expanded clones.

V,length,D,size,J,CDR3,DNA
TRBV5-1,18,TRBD1,NA,TRBJ1-3,CASSLGAGGLASGNTIYF,TGCGCCAGCAGCTTGGGGGCAGGGGGACTCGCCTCTGGAAACACCATATATTTT
TRBV2,15,NA,NA,TRBJ2-1,CASSELWGRDNEQFF,TGTGCCAGCAGTGAATTGTGGGGCAGGGACAATGAGCAGTTCTTC
TRBV25-1,14,NA,NA,TRBJ1-5,CASSEPYSNQPQHF,TGTGCCAGCAGTGAACCTTATAGCAATCAGCCCCAGCATTTT
TRBV7-8,15,NA,NA,TRBJ1-6,CASNQNRVYNSPLHF,TGTGCCAGCAACCAAAACAGGGTCTATAATTCACCCCTCCACTTT
TRBV5-5,15,TRBD1,few,TRBJ1-5,CASSSGTEINQPQHF,TGTGCCAGCAGCTCCGGGACAGAGATCAATCAGCCCCAGCATTTT
TRBV2,16,NA,NA,TRBJ1-4,CASSVGGAATNEKLFF,TGTGCCAGCAGTGTAGGGGGGGCTGCAACTAATGAAAAACTGTTTTTT
TRBV6-5,14,NA,few,TRBJ1-6,CASSPKAGNSPLHF,TGTGCCAGCAGCCCCAAGGCGGGGAATTCACCCCTCCACTTT
TRBV9,15,NA,NA,TRBJ1-6,CASSPSGQYNSPLHF,TGTGCCAGCAGCCCAAGTGGTCAGTATAATTCACCCCTCCACTTT
TRBV6-5,15,NA,NA,TRBJ2-4,CASSSSGETKNIQYF,TGTGCCAGCAGCTCCTCCGGGGAAACCAAAAACATTCAGTACTTC
TRBV14,16,NA,NA,TRBJ1-3,CASSQEWGLGGNTIYF,TGTGCCAGCAGCCAAGAATGGGGGCTCGGGGGAAACACCATATATTTT
TRBV27,15,TRBD1,NA,TRBJ1-1,CASSLRGQTRTEAFF,TGTGCCAGCAGCCTTCGGGGACAGACTCGCACTGAAGCTTTCTTT
TRBV7-8,13,NA,NA,TRBJ1-2,CASSFDSRYGYTF,TGTGCCAGCAGCTTCGACAGCCGATATGGCTACACCTTC
TRBV30,10,NA,NA,TRBJ2-5,CACHLETQYF,TGTGCCTGCCATTTAGAGACCCAGTACTTC
TRBV7-2,13,NA,once,TRBJ2-3,CASSTLLQAPQYF,TGTGCCAGCAGCACCCTTCTGCAAGCCCCGCAGTATTTT
TRBV5-1,14,NA,NA,TRBJ2-3,CASSLGQSTDTQYF,TGCGCCAGCAGCTTGGGACAGAGCACAGATACGCAGTATTTT
TRBV5-1,14,NA,few,TRBJ1-6,CASSLAQGNSPLHF,TGCGCCAGCAGCTTGGCCCAGGGAAATTCACCCCTCCACTTT
TRBV27,16,TRBD1,NA,TRBJ1-4,CASSLTRQGQGGKLFF,TGTGCCAGCAGTCTCACCCGACAGGGGCAAGGAGGAAAACTGTTTTTT
TRBV23-1,17,TRBD1,NA,TRBJ2-6,CASSPTDRGEGANVLTF,TGCGCCAGCAGTCCGACGGACAGGGGAGAAGGGGCCAACGTCCTGACTTTC
TRBV5-1,14,NA,once,TRBJ2-7,CASSLGQGRDEQYF,TGCGCCAGCAGCTTGGGACAGGGGAGGGACGAGCAGTACTTC
TRBV11-2,15,NA,NA,TRBJ2-7,CASSFGGGASYEQYF,TGTGCCAGCAGCTTTGGAGGGGGGGCCTCCTACGAGCAGTACTTC
TRBV5-1,15,TRBD1,NA,TRBJ1-1,CASRFDRGSNTEAFF,TGCGCCAGCAGATTTGACAGGGGATCGAACACTGAAGCTTTCTTT
TRBV4-1,15,NA,NA,TRBJ2-1,CASSPEGAQYNEQFF,TGCGCCAGCAGCCCCGAAGGGGCACAGTACAATGAGCAGTTCTTC
TRBV30,11,NA,NA,TRBJ2-7,CAWSALYEQYF,TGTGCCTGGAGTGCCCTCTACGAGCAGTACTTC
TRBV21-1,16,NA,NA,TRBJ2-7,CASWEYRDRVSYEQYF,TGTGCCAGCTGGGAATACCGGGACAGAGTCTCCTACGAGCAGTACTTC
TRBV12-5,10,NA,NA,TRBJ2-7,CASGGGEQYF,TGTGCTAGTGGAGGCGGCGAGCAGTACTTC
TRBV6-5,15,TRBD2,NA,TRBJ2-3,CASSYSGRGTDTQYF,TGTGCCAGCAGTTACTCTGGGAGGGGCACAGATACGCAGTATTTT
TRBV29-1,12,TRBD1,NA,TRBJ1-1,CSARAGRGEAFF,TGCAGCGCCCGAGCAGGCAGGGGGGAAGCTTTCTTT
TRBV6-5,15,TRBD2,NA,TRBJ2-1,CASSNRDYIYNEQFF,TGTGCCAGCAGTAACCGGGACTATATCTACAATGAGCAGTTCTTC
TRBV13,14,NA,NA,TRBJ1-1,CASSSEGGLSEAFF,TGTGCCAGCAGCTCAGAGGGGGGGCTCTCTGAAGCTTTCTTT
TRBV2,16,NA,few,TRBJ1-3,CASSEEGVFGGNTIYF,TGTGCCAGCAGTGAAGAAGGGGTATTTGGTGGAAACACCATATATTTT
TRBV10-3,13,NA,NA,TRBJ2-7,CAISEVDWGEQYF,TGTGCCATCAGTGAGGTGGACTGGGGCGAGCAGTACTTC
TRBV6-6,15,TRBD2,few,TRBJ2-7,CASRLVAGGAYEQYF,TGTGCCAGCAGGCTAGTAGCGGGGGGTGCCTACGAGCAGTACTTC
TRBV7-9,12,NA,NA,TRBJ2-7,CASSFGTYEQYF,TGTGCCAGCAGCTTCGGGACCTACGAGCAGTACTTC
TRBV11-1,16,TRBD2,NA,TRBJ2-1,CASSYKRGATYNEQFF,TGTGCCAGCAGCTACAAGCGGGGGGCCACCTACAATGAGCAGTTCTTC
TRBV9,14,NA,NA,TRBJ1-6,CASARGGENSPLPF,TGTGCCAGTGCGCGAGGAGGGGAAAATTCACCCCTCCCCTTT
TRBV11-3,13,NA,once,TRBJ2-3,CASSLGTGDTQYF,TGTGCCAGCAGCTTAGGAACAGGGGATACGCAGTATTTT
TRBV11-2,16,TRBD1,NA,TRBJ2-7,CASSKPGQGRDHEQYF,TGTGCCAGCAGCAAACCGGGACAGGGGAGGGACCACGAGCAGTACTTC
TRBV5-1,15,TRBD1,NA,TRBJ2-2,CASSLRGQGSGELFF,TGCGCCAGCAGCTTGAGGGGACAGGGATCCGGGGAGCTGTTTTTT
TRBV9,16,TRBD1,NA,TRBJ1-1,CASSERDRGLGTEAFF,TGTGCCAGCAGCGAACGGGACAGGGGGTTGGGCACTGAAGCTTTCTTT
TRBV18,14,TRBD1,few,TRBJ2-7,CASSPGTGGYEQYF,TGTGCCAGCTCACCGGGGACAGGAGGCTACGAGCAGTACTTC
TRBV2,15,TRBD1,NA,TRBJ1-1,CASSNPRQGRTEAFF,TGTGCCAGCAGCAATCCAAGACAGGGTCGGACTGAAGCTTTCTTT
TRBV6-5,14,TRBD1,NA,TRBJ1-5,CASSARGTNQPQHF,TGTGCCAGCAGTGCCAGGGGGACCAATCAGCCCCAGCATTTT
TRBV10-3,12,NA,NA,TRBJ2-1,CAISVENREQFF,TGTGCCATCAGTGTTGAGAATCGGGAGCAGTTCTTC
TRBV5-4,16,TRBD1,NA,TRBJ2-5,CASSPGSFDRVETQYF,TGTGCCAGCAGCCCGGGAAGTTTCGACAGGGTGGAGACCCAGTACTTC
TRBV11-2,13,NA,NA,TRBJ2-7,CASSLENSCEQYF,TGTGCCAGCAGCTTAGAAAACAGCTGCGAGCAGTACTTC
TRBV7-9,14,NA,NA,TRBJ2-7,CASSFGSGPYEQYF,TGTGCCAGCAGCTTCGGCTCAGGCCCCTACGAGCAGTACTTC
TRBV19,18,NA,few,TRBJ1-1,CASAKGSGQGNYNTEAFF,TGTGCCAGCGCGAAAGGATCCGGGCAGGGGAATTATAACACTGAAGCTTTCTTT
TRBV27,15,TRBD1,NA,TRBJ2-7,CASRTHPGQVYEQYF,TGTGCCAGCAGAACCCATCCGGGACAGGTTTACGAGCAGTACTTC
TRBV6-1,15,TRBD2,NA,TRBJ2-2,CASSGKLASAGELFF,TGTGCCAGCAGTGGAAAACTAGCGTCGGCCGGGGAGCTGTTTTTT
TRBV19,14,NA,once,TRBJ1-5,CASRSIYLNQPQHF,TGTGCCAGTAGGTCGATCTACCTAAATCAGCCCCAGCATTTT
TRBV10-2,14,NA,NA,TRBJ1-1,CASSEESGNTEAFF,TGCGCCAGCAGTGAAGAGAGCGGGAACACTGAAGCTTTCTTT
TRBV30,15,NA,NA,TRBJ1-4,CAWNRGGGQSVKLFF,TGTGCCTGGAATCGAGGGGGGGGGCAGAGTGTCAAACTGTTTTTT
TRBV6-1,15,NA,NA,TRBJ1-1,CASSDGGRHGAEAFF,TGTGCCAGCAGTGATGGCGGCCGGCATGGCGCTGAAGCTTTCTTT
TRBV6-4,14,NA,NA,TRBJ1-5,CASRTRGSNQPQHF,TGTGCCAGCAGGACCCGGGGGAGCAATCAGCCCCAGCATTTT